The 17 T cell receptor beta chains in this list originate from one sample, sequenced in a study of beta chain features in type 1 diabetes. Sequenced material consisted of expressed TCRB transcripts (all of the isolated RNA was reverse transcribed). Generated by immunoSEQ multiplex PCR, the TCRdb table keeps only in-frame clones and is missing some. The profile covers about 620,000 clones, with around a sixth appearing a single time and roughly 0.098% taken by the ten largest. Material: naive CD4+ T cells from blood. These receptors all stem from a man aged 18 to 29 in good health.

In its sample, this clone was seen a few times. Other DNA sequences of this sample code for an identical CDR3. The chain links TRBV5-6 to TRBJ1-2; D is unclear. Germline-derived CDR1 and CDR2 are SGHDT and YYEEEE. This CDR3 is built from 12 residues. With 0 bases removed from V and 6 bases from J, the gap between germline ends came to 6 bases. The CDR3 DNA reads as TGTGCCAGCAGCTTGGGTCAGGATGGCTACACCTTC. Amino acids: CASSLGQDGYTF. Full variable domain (rest looked up from reference TRBV5-6 and TRBJ1-2): DAGVTQSPTHLIKTRGQQVTLRCSPKSGHDTVSWYQQALGQGPQFIFQYYEEEERQRGNFPDRFSGHQFPNYSSELNVNALLLGDSALYLCASSLGQDGYTFGSGTRLTVV.

This clone has a handful of counts. In DNA form, the CDR3 reads TGTGCCAGCAGCTTGGACCCCTGGCAGGGAGGAAACACCATATATTTT. Protein sequence: CASSLDPWQGGNTIYF. The chain has TRBV5-4 and TRBJ1-3, with D possibly being TRBD1 (5 bases). There are 16 residues in the CDR3. CDR1 is SGHNT and CDR2 is YYREEE in the germline V gene (reference sequence). V lost 0 bases and J lost 4, with 14 bases in between. The full variable domain, in which reference TRBV5-4 and TRBJ1-3 provide the parts outside the CDR3, is ETGVTQSPTHLIKTRGQQVTLRCSSQSGHNTVSWYQQALGQGPQFIFQYYREEENGRGNFPPRFSGLQFPNYSSELNVNALELDDSALYLCASSLDPWQGGNTIYFGEGSWLTVV.

This chain uses TRBV29-1 with TRBJ1-1; the D gene is possibly TRBD1 (6 bases). Germline lookup yields CDR1 SQVTM and CDR2 ANQGSEA. This CDR3 is 13 amino acids long. The V and J ends lost 6 bases and 3 bases respectively, with 14 bases between them. DNA for the CDR3: TGCAGCGTGGGGCAGGGGTGGGACACTGAAGCTTTCTTT. It yields the protein CSVGQGWDTEAFF.

This chain connects TRBV6-5 to TRBJ2-4; the match to TRBD2 covers 8 bases. The CDR3 covers 14 residues. After removal of 5 bases from V and 5 bases from J, the junction contained 5 bases not matched to a gene. Germline values: CDR1 MNHEY, CDR2 SVGAGI. In DNA form, the CDR3 reads TGTGCCAGCAGTCAAGGACTAGCACAAAACATTCAGTACTTC. The encoded protein is CASSQGLAQNIQYF.

V usage is TRBV4-3 and J usage is TRBJ2-7; D might be TRBD1 (5 bases). From germline, CDR1 is LGHNA and CDR2 YSLEER. Between the trimmed V and J ends, which lost 3 bases and 0 bases, there was a span of 30 bases. The CDR3 covers 21 residues. CDR3 amino acids: CASSHYFDRGYTLGSSYEQYF. The CDR3 nucleotides are TGCGCCAGCAGCCATTACTTCGACAGAGGCTACACCTTAGGAAGCTCCTACGAGCAGTACTTC.

This clone was seen ten or more times. This chain uses TRBV6-6 with TRBJ1-2; D unresolved. Looked up from germline, CDR1 is MNHNY and CDR2 is SVGAGI (reference sequence). The ends were cut back, 8 bases at V and 7 bases at J, with 11 bases in the middle. The CDR3 contains 11 residues. The CDR3, as DNA: TGTGCCAGCTCCCAGAGCCCTGGCTACACCTTC. Its translation is CASSQSPGYTF.

The chain employs TRBV7-2 and TRBJ1-3; a weak D match, TRBD1 (5 bases). The CDR3 spans 14 residues. Germline CDR1 is SGHTA and CDR2 is FQGNSA. V shed 5 bases and J shed 2 bases, with 10 bases lying between them. CDR3 protein: CASSVRETGNTIYF. DNA of the CDR3: TGTGCCAGCAGCGTCAGGGAGACTGGAAACACCATATATTTT.

This clone was seen only a few times. The chain couples TRBV21-1 to TRBJ2-7; TRBD2 is the table's D call, not checked against the DNA. TRBV21-1 is reported as a pseudogene. CDR3 length equals 15 residues. CDR3 bases: TGTGCCAGCAGCCTTGACGGGTACTTTGGAGGCGAGCAGTACTTC. It is translated as CASSLDGYFGGEQYF.

The rearrangement uses TRBV7-2 and TRBJ2-7; TRBD2 aligns across 13 bases. Germline V gives CDR1 SGHTA, CDR2 FQGNSA. The CDR3 has 15 amino acids. V shed 3 bases, J shed 7 bases, and the junction held 6 bases outside the gene matches. CDR3: CASSFQGTSGEEQYF. The CDR3 DNA reads TGTGCCAGCAGCTTCCAAGGGACTAGCGGGGAGGAGCAGTACTTC.

V usage is TRBV7-9 and J usage is TRBJ2-7, with TRBD2 matching over 14 bases. Germline CDR1 and CDR2: SEHNR and FQNEAQ (reference sequence). With V trimmed by 4 bases and J by 4 bases, 6 bases remained unmatched. The CDR3 totals 16 residues. The CDR3 nucleotides read TGTGCCAGCAGCTGGGGACTAGCGGGAGTTTCGTACGAGCAGTACTTC. As protein: CASSWGLAGVSYEQYF.

This sequence joins TRBV11-2 and TRBJ2-7, with TRBD2 matching over 7 bases. This CDR3 has 16 amino acids. The V gene end was trimmed by 5 bases and the J gene end by 7 bases; junction bases not matched to a gene: 17. Germline V gene lookup returns CDR1 SGHAT and CDR2 FQNNGV. The CDR3 sequence is CASSPKPIGRGGEQYF. The CDR3 DNA is TGTGCCAGCAGCCCAAAACCTATAGGGAGGGGAGGTGAGCAGTACTTC.

The chain couples TRBV18 to TRBJ2-6; 10 bases agree with TRBD2. The CDR3 has 17 amino acids. Looked up from germline, CDR1 is KGHSH and CDR2 is LQKENI. The ends lost 2 bases at V and 2 bases at J; junction bases unmatched: 3. DNA for the CDR3: TGTGCCAGCTCACCAGCTAGCGGGAGTACTGGGGCCAACGTCCTGACTTTC. This gives the protein CASSPASGSTGANVLTF.

This clone occurred a few times. The chain couples TRBV28 to TRBJ2-5; D is possibly TRBD2 (5 bases). CDR3 length: 13 residues. V was trimmed by 6 bases and J by 9 bases, leaving 17 bases between them. Per germline, CDR1 MDHEN and CDR2 SYDVKM. The CDR3 protein is CASRADTKRAQYF. The DNA for the CDR3 is TGTGCCAGCAGAGCGGATACCAAGAGGGCCCAGTACTTC. Full variable domain (rest looked up from reference TRBV28 and TRBJ2-5): DVKVTQSSRYLVKRTGEKVFLECVQDMDHENMFWYRQDPGLGLRLIYFSYDVKMKEKGDIPEGYSVSREKKERFSLILESASTNQTSMYLCASRADTKRAQYFGPGTRLLVL.

The gene calls are TRBV11-1 and TRBJ1-2, with 7 bases matching TRBD1. The CDR3 is 15 residues long. The germline CDR1 and CDR2 sequences are SGHAT and FQDESV (reference sequence). Germline trimming cut 0 bases from V and 2 bases from J; bases unmatched to any gene: 3. CDR3 residues: CASSLAQDRNYGYTF. The CDR3 DNA reads TGTGCCAGCAGCTTAGCGCAGGACAGGAACTATGGCTACACCTTC.

This clone was counted only a few times. This chain joins TRBV2 and TRBJ2-1; D uncertain. Germline-derived CDR1 and CDR2 are SNHLY and FYNNEI. Trimming took off 6 bases at V and 6 bases at J, with 15 bases between the two ends. The CDR3 extends over 14 amino acids. CDR3 loop: CASSLVRSANEQFF. As DNA, the CDR3 is TGTGCCAGCAGCCTTGTGAGGAGTGCCAATGAGCAGTTCTTC.

J is TRBJ1-1 and V is TRBV9, with 9 bases that match TRBD1. This CDR3 is built from 15 residues. CDR1 SGDLS and CDR2 YYNGEE come from the germline V gene. Trimming took 4 bases from V and 1 from J; bases not matched to a gene: 5. The CDR3 here is CASSRGTGRNTEAFF. In nucleotides, the CDR3 is TGTGCCAGCAGCAGAGGGACAGGGCGGAACACTGAAGCTTTCTTT.

This clone was picked up a small number of times. The J gene is TRBJ1-2, the V gene TRBV19; D may be TRBD1 (5 bases). V gave up 8 bases and J gave up 5 bases, with 12 bases separating them. Germline lookup yields CDR1 LNHDA and CDR2 SQIVND (reference sequence). The CDR3 extends over 12 amino acids. The CDR3 DNA reads as TGTGCCAGTCGCGACAGACTATATGGCTACACCTTC. Its translation is CASRDRLYGYTF.